This T cell receptor beta chain appears in the sequencing data of a study of control samples from healthy donors and cancer patients. The CDR3 consists of 15 residues. Per germline, CDR1 MNHEY and CDR2 SMNVEV (reference sequence). V shed 3 bases and J shed 5 bases, with 17 bases lying between them. Assay: immunoSEQ multiplex PCR; the TCRdb copy retains only in-frame clones and omits some. The sample has roughly 29,000 clones, nearly 90% seen once. V usage is TRBV27 and J usage is TRBJ2-7; D is ambiguous. The sequenced material came from formalin-fixed, paraffin-embedded tissue. The sequence was collected from a female donor with melanoma. Here the CDR3 DNA reads TGTGCCAGCAGTTTGTCCCCCCAGAATTACCACGAGCAGTACTTC. Translating gives CASSLSPQNYHEQYF.